These T cell receptor beta chains were read from a single sample in a study of Graves' ophthalmopathy and Graves' hyperthyroidism. TCRdb reprocessed the multiplex PCR reads with MiXCR, giving one entry per CDR3 protein. The sample lists about 550,000 distinct CDR3 sequences; under 45% were seen once. The sequencing sample was made of peripheral blood or thyroid tissue (not recorded which). The receptor set was obtained from an adult man with Graves' hyperthyroidism. CDR3s include the opening cysteine and the closing phenylalanine or tryptophan. The order of the fields is V gene, D gene, J gene, clone size, CDR3 protein, CDR3 DNA. The D gene is left open where the match is weak. Clone sizes are given selectively: once, few, many, or a class where the clone is expanded.

>TRBV5-6|TRBD1|TRBJ2-7|few
CASSGTGQGIDEQYF
TGTGCCAGCAGCGGGACGGGACAGGGAATTGACGAGCAGTACTTC
>TRBV7-3|TRBD1|TRBJ1-2|-
CASSRAGGSSDYGYTF
TGTGCCAGCAGCCGGGCAGGGGGCTCATCGGACTATGGCTACACCTTC
>TRBV7-2|-|TRBJ2-1|few
CASGTPLAGEQFF
TGTGCCAGCGGAACGCCCCTAGCAGGCGAGCAGTTCTTC
>TRBV7-9|TRBD2|TRBJ2-5|-
CASSRTGLAGARETQYF
TGTGCTAGCAGCCGAACAGGACTAGCGGGGGCCCGGGAGACCCAGTACTTC
>TRBV5-8|TRBD1|TRBJ2-2|-
CASSLTGGKGRRTGELFF
TGTGCCAGCAGCTTGACAGGGGGCAAGGGGCGAAGGACCGGGGAGCTGTTTTTT
>TRBV20-1|TRBD2|TRBJ2-7|many
CSARPNHGGVEQYF
TGCAGTGCTAGGCCTAACCACGGGGGGGTCGAGCAGTACTTC
>TRBV3-1|-|TRBJ2-7|many
CASNRGGAYEQYF
TGTGCCAGCAATAGAGGCGGCGCCTACGAGCAGTACTTC
>TRBV7-9|TRBD2|TRBJ2-7|-
CASSPDGTSGRYEQYF
TGTGCCAGCAGCCCAGATGGGACTAGCGGGAGATACGAGCAGTACTTC
>TRBV27|TRBD2|TRBJ2-5|-
CASSLLAGTSGKETQYF
TGTGCCAGCAGCCTACTCGCCGGGACTAGCGGAAAAGAGACCCAGTACTTC
>TRBV29-1|TRBD1|TRBJ2-7|-
CSLDRGIYEQYF
TGCAGCTTGGACAGGGGAATCTACGAGCAGTACTTC
>TRBV15|-|TRBJ1-6|-
CATSRVGGYNSPLHF
TGTGCCACCAGCAGAGTGGGGGGCTATAATTCACCCCTCCACTTT
>TRBV10-3|TRBD1|TRBJ2-2|-
CAISKAGGKINTGELFF
TGTGCCATCAGCAAGGCAGGGGGTAAAATCAACACCGGGGAGCTGTTTTTT
>TRBV5-1|-|TRBJ2-7|many
CASSIRGRRDYEQYF
TGCGCCAGCAGCATCCGGGGCAGACGTGACTACGAGCAGTACTTC
>TRBV29-1|-|TRBJ1-2|-
CSVGAGNGYTF
TGCAGCGTTGGAGCAGGGAATGGCTACACCTTC
>TRBV5-6|-|TRBJ2-6|-
CASSLGGPYSGANVLTF
TGTGCCAGCAGCTTGGGTGGACCGTACTCTGGGGCCAACGTCCTGACTTTC
>TRBV6-1|-|TRBJ1-6|many
CASSDSNNSPLHF
TGTGCCAGCAGCGACAGTAATAATTCACCCCTCCACTTT
>TRBV10-3|-|TRBJ1-1|many
CAISEGIMNTEAFF
TGTGCCATCAGTGAGGGGATTATGAACACTGAAGCTTTCTTT
>TRBV12-3/TRBV12-4|TRBD1|TRBJ1-5|many
CASSLGTGLNQPQHF
TGTGCCAGCAGCCTTGGGACAGGACTCAATCAGCCCCAGCATTTT
>TRBV7-9|-|TRBJ1-2|many
CASSLLGTNYGYTF
TGTGCCAGCAGCTTACTGGGGACTAACTATGGCTACACCTTC
>TRBV20-1|TRBD1|TRBJ1-1|many
CSAEDRSSTEAFF
TGCAGTGCTGAGGACAGGTCGTCCACTGAAGCTTTCTTT
>TRBV7-9|-|TRBJ2-2|-
CASRGPPSSGELFF
TGTGCCAGCAGGGGACCGCCGTCCTCTGGGGAGCTGTTTTTT
>TRBV10-3|-|TRBJ2-6|-
CASSYDTAMTF
TGTGCCAGCAGTTACGATACAGCCATGACTTTC
>TRBV12-3/TRBV12-4|TRBD1|TRBJ1-2|many
CASSVTGANYGYTF
TGTGCCAGCAGTGTGACAGGGGCTAACTATGGCTACACCTTC
>TRBV10-3|-|TRBJ1-2|-
CASSEAFGGHFPTNYGYTF
TGTGCCAGCAGTGAAGCTTTCGGGGGGCACTTTCCTACTAACTATGGCTACACCTTC
>TRBV2|-|TRBJ2-5|many
CASKGGHQETQYF
TGTGCCAGCAAGGGAGGACATCAAGAGACCCAGTACTTC
>TRBV7-3|-|TRBJ1-1|many
CASSSTGLGGEAFF
TGTGCCAGCAGCTCAACAGGGCTTGGCGGTGAAGCTTTCTTT
>TRBV7-9|-|TRBJ2-1|-
CASSLTGHSGSSKNEQFF
TGTGCCAGCAGCTTGACAGGGCACAGCGGGAGTAGTAAGAATGAGCAGTTCTTC
>TRBV6-5|-|TRBJ1-3|few
CASSYGGASGNTIYF
TGTGCCAGCAGTTACGGGGGAGCCTCTGGAAACACCATATATTTT
>TRBV7-8|-|TRBJ2-5|few
CASSLAGHSNQPQYF
TGTGCCAGCAGCTTAGCCGGACATAGCAATCAGCCCCAGTACTTC
>TRBV7-2|TRBD1|TRBJ1-5|once
CANGLDNRGVPQHF
TGTGCCAACGGCTTAGATAACAGGGGAGTCCCCCAGCATTTT
>TRBV28|TRBD1|TRBJ2-5|few
CASSSPGTGSPETQYF
TGTGCCAGCAGTTCGCCCGGGACAGGGAGTCCAGAGACCCAGTACTTC
>TRBV24-1|TRBD1|TRBJ2-7|many
CATSRTGLGEQYF
TGTGCCACCAGCAGGACAGGGTTAGGCGAGCAGTACTTC
>TRBV11-2|-|TRBJ2-7|many
CASSLGHRAIRF
TGTGCCAGCAGCTTAGGACACCGGGCTATTCGATTC
>TRBV6-1|-|TRBJ2-7|many
CASNPSSRSSYEQYF
TGTGCCAGCAACCCTTCCTCAAGGAGCTCCTACGAGCAGTACTTC
>TRBV20-1|-|TRBJ1-5|many
CSASGPRANQPQHF
TGCAGTGCTTCCGGACCTCGGGCCAATCAGCCCCAGCATTTT
>TRBV4-1|-|TRBJ1-3|few
CASSPPFQSGNTIYF
TGCGCCAGCAGCCCACCGTTCCAATCTGGAAACACCATATATTTT
>TRBV12-5|-|TRBJ2-1|-
CASGLRLWTSPYNEQFF
TGTGCTAGTGGTTTGCGTCTATGGACGAGTCCCTACAATGAGCAGTTCTTC
>TRBV9|TRBD2|TRBJ2-2|many
CASSVEASGGFSGELFF
TGTGCCAGCAGCGTAGAGGCTAGCGGGGGGTTCAGCGGGGAGCTGTTTTTT
>TRBV10-3|-|TRBJ2-5|-
CAISEEEVDQETQYF
TGTGCCATCAGTGAAGAAGAGGTGGACCAAGAGACCCAGTACTTC
>TRBV3-1|TRBD2|TRBJ2-5|many
CASSQGLAAETQYF
TGTGCCAGCAGCCAGGGACTAGCAGCGGAGACCCAGTACTTC
>TRBV6-5|-|TRBJ2-7|-
CASSLWGGRNSYEQYF
TGTGCCAGCAGTTTATGGGGTGGGAGGAACTCATACGAGCAGTACTTC
>TRBV15|TRBD2|TRBJ2-7|-
CATSRETSGRNEQYF
TGTGCCACCAGCAGAGAGACTAGCGGGAGAAACGAGCAGTACTTC
>TRBV5-1|TRBD1|TRBJ1-3|-
CASSFPGQGSGSTIYF
TGCGCCAGCAGCTTTCCGGGACAGGGCTCTGGAAGCACCATATATTTT
>TRBV7-9|-|TRBJ1-4|-
CASSVGLATEKLFF
TGTGCCAGCAGCGTAGGTCTGGCGACGGAAAAACTGTTTTTT
>TRBV25-1|-|TRBJ1-1|many
CASSEAGGGTEAFF
TGTGCCAGCAGTGAGGCTGGGGGCGGCACTGAAGCTTTCTTT
>TRBV6-5|TRBD1|TRBJ1-5|once
CASSYDRVSNQPQHF
TGTGCCAGCAGTTACGACAGGGTGAGCAATCAGCCCCAGCATTTT
>TRBV24-1|-|TRBJ2-5|-
CATSSGRYQETQYF
TGTGCCACCAGCTCGGGACGGTACCAAGAGACCCAGTACTTC
>TRBV20-1|-|TRBJ2-7|-
CSASLTGWDEQYF
TGCAGTGCTAGTTTAACAGGGTGGGACGAGCAGTACTTC
>TRBV20-1|-|TRBJ1-5|-
CSARQSGNQPQHF
TGCAGTGCTAGGCAGTCGGGCAATCAGCCCCAGCATTTT
>TRBV7-9|-|TRBJ2-2|many
CASSPGGNTGELFF
TGTGCCAGCAGCCCTGGGGGTAACACCGGGGAGCTGTTTTTT
>TRBV7-2|-|TRBJ1-4|-
CASSPAGGNNEKLFF
TGTGCCAGCAGCCCCGCGGGGGGAAATAATGAAAAACTGTTTTTT
>TRBV6-5|TRBD1|TRBJ2-7|few
CASTLGAGTGYEQYF
TGTGCCAGCACTTTAGGGGCCGGGACAGGCTACGAGCAGTACTTC
>TRBV5-8|-|TRBJ2-7|many
CASSSQAGQLYEQYF
TGTGCCAGCAGCTCCCAAGCTGGACAGCTCTACGAGCAGTACTTC
>TRBV14|-|TRBJ1-1|many
CASSGGLSTEAFF
TGTGCCAGCAGCGGGGGCTTGAGCACTGAAGCTTTCTTT